What follows describes a single T cell receptor beta chain. This receptor's antigen is unknown. Qualities for individual bases were not recorded, and no much larger clone is one base off. Sample time point, as interpreted from the label and publication: baseline before first vaccination. The vaccinee samples were drawn from two UK trials, COV001 and COV002, one of which was a single-blind randomized controlled phase 2/3 trial testing AZD1222 (ChAdOx1 nCoV-19) in healthy adults. For TCRbeta chain sequencing, PBMC samples were collected from trial participants at day 0 and at day 28 after the second dose. The CDR3 regions of human TCRbeta chains were subjected to immunosequencing. The original methods were these. Repertoire TCRs were matched against a reference library of SARS-CoV-2-specific TCRs generated with the MIRA antigen-specificity platform. Breadth was defined as the fraction of unique TCRs that were SARS-CoV-2-associated. Depth was defined as the fraction of total T cells that were SARS-CoV-2-associated. Each spike-specific TCR was assigned to its reactive spike region and to a CD4 or CD8 class using the MIRA data. Log10-transformed breadth and depth values were compared by one-way ANOVA with Sidak's multiple comparisons tests. TCRdb re-hosts the immuneACCESS table, in-frame sequences only. Its copies lack some clones; in the studies checked, an unresolved V gene accounts for under half of them, and the cause for the rest is not known. The D gene and trimming were derived from the DNA, and the V and J assignments and clone size from that table. The sample table holds around 130,000 clones, of which over 90% were seen once. The ten biggest clones cover roughly 5.9% of the sample.

The data derive from a study of T cell responses to AZD1222 COVID-19 vaccine listed by TCRdb under 2021. Regarding the research as a whole: AZD1222 recipients with second doses at about 4 weeks or about 12 weeks were pooled, because spike-specific TCR depth and breadth did not differ between schedules. A total of 230 to 250 trial participants underwent TCR sequencing, of whom about 210 received two doses of AZD1222 and some 25 received two doses of the MenACWY control vaccine. Trial participants were enrolled into age subgroups of 18-55, 56-69 and 70-plus years, which contained about 150, 27 and 61 TCR-sequenced participants, respectively. General study outcomes and caveats: Conclusions about previously exposed vaccinees are limited because only five to seven AZD1222 recipients were SARS-CoV-2 seropositive at baseline. In the small 56-69-year group, the increase in depth fell short of significance, most likely because of low power. Participants were mostly white British and included more females than males, and it was suggested by the authors that clonal diversity may have been underestimated. Vaccine-associated CD4 TCRs spanned the whole spike protein, with dominant responses in regions 160-218 and 743-854. Reportedly, close to half of the unique spike-specific TCRs recognized epitopes lying outside the regions that are mutated in the B.1.351 and B.1.1.7 variants. After two AZD1222 doses, spike-specific TCR breadth and depth were significantly higher than at day 0 and than in MenACWY recipients. Because no day 14 peak-response samples were available, repertoires were characterized only after the peak T cell response.

The CDR3 spans 11 residues, from the cysteine through the phenylalanine. The retained sequence is limited to the CDR3, 33 bases, with the frame set at the first base. The junction shows trimming of 8 bases on V and 7 bases on J, plus 12 bases between the germline ends. For CDR1 and CDR2, the germline V gene lists SNHLY and FYNNEI. Recombination connected TRBV2 to TRBJ2-7, with no D gene named confidently. The source material was peripheral blood, sampled on day 0 of AZD1222 vaccination. This sequence was found in an adult in good health. The CDR3 reads CASRSVGEQYF. The sequence in DNA is TGTGCCAGCCGGAGCGTGGGGGAGCAGTACTTC.